This entry is about one TCR beta chain. Clones were read by immunoSEQ multiplex PCR, and TCRdb kept only the in-frame ones, dropping some. The repertoire holds about 660,000 clones, with about 87% as singletons. This record comes from a study of shared T cell receptors in the human thymus. The V and J ends lost 1 base and 0 bases respectively, with 5 bases between them. This CDR3 contains 15 residues. The germline V gene encodes CDR1 SGHRS and CDR2 YFSETQ. These data are also associated with another study on human thymus T cells. That work adds: Immunologically healthy infants in Finland undergoing congenital heart defect surgery were the donors. Corrective heart surgery yielded the resections from which the thymus tissue came. Within thymic and blood repertoires, V and J gene usage appeared to be biased. Thymic repertoires from unrelated individuals overlapped highly, related research reported.

This TCR came from a boy less than two years old with a congenital heart defect. The chain has TRBV5-1 and TRBJ1-6; D is ambiguous. The sample taken for sequencing was thymocytes. CDR3 sequence reads: CASSLLCSYNSPLHF. The CDR3 DNA is TGCGCCAGCAGCTTGCTTTGCTCCTATAATTCACCCCTCCACTTT.